This T cell receptor (beta chain) was identified in a study of blood T cells in healthy people across ages. The authors extracted at least 5.5 micrograms of total RNA per sample. To note about this clonotype: Antigen specificity is unknown.

Trimming took 3 bases from V and 3 from J; bases not matched to a gene: 4. Germline loops: CDR1 DFQATT, CDR2 SNEGSKA (reference sequence). The CDR3 is made up of 13 amino acids. Study observations and caveats: Shifts in expanded clonotypes may have been confounded by donor CMV status, which was unknown.

For the second PCR, which ran for about 6 to 12 cycles, a sample-barcoded 5' primer and a J-beta primer mix were used. TCRdb re-called the 5' RACE reads through MiXCR, storing one row per CDR3 protein. The repertoire consists of over 600,000 distinct CDR3 sequences, with more than 55% occurring once and the leading ten covering 20% to 30%. Specimen: blood. The receptor was derived from a middle-aged man in good health. V gene TRBV20-1 combines with J gene TRBJ2-7; TRBD2 matches at 8 bases. CDR3 loop: CSASSGAGYEQYF. In nucleotides, the CDR3 is TGCAGTGCTAGTAGCGGGGCCGGCTACGAGCAGTACTTC.